This record concerns one T cell receptor (beta chain) sequence. This sample stems from a study of blood T cell repertoires in COVID-19. Whole-study context: Samples came from the United States, Italy and Spain, spanning acute and convalescent COVID-19. T cells, B-cell-depleted T cells, or PBMCs supplied cDNA or gDNA.

V lost 4 bases, J lost 0 bases, and 4 bases stayed unmatched. From germline, CDR1 is SQVTM and CDR2 ANQGSEA. The length of the CDR3 is 16 residues. In the authors' workflow: For nucleated cells, counts were estimated from reference gene primer amplification. The data were produced by immunoSEQ multiplex PCR, yet TCRdb's version contains in-frame clones alone and is incomplete. V, J and clone size are those of that table, while D and trimming were read from the DNA. The data contain 120,000 or so clones, approximately 87% of them singletons. The receptor was derived from a man aged 65 to 85 who had recovered from COVID-19. The sample comprised peripheral blood. The chain joins TRBV29-1 to TRBJ2-3; 13 positions match TRBD2. The CDR3 sequence: CSVAGTSGASTDTQYF. The CDR3 bases are TGCAGCGTTGCAGGGACTAGCGGGGCGAGCACAGATACGCAGTATTTT.